A single sample is the source of the 10 T cell receptor beta chains below, sequenced in a study of T cells in Graves' hyperthyroidism and ophthalmopathy. Amplification of TCR beta CDR3 regions was performed using RNA transcripts as template. Primed by the HTBI set, a first-round RT-PCR was run on the TCR CDR3. From the multiplex PCR reads, TCRdb called clonotypes with MiXCR, one entry per CDR3 protein. The profile shows over 400,000 distinct CDR3 sequences, over 12% of them singletons. The sequenced sample was blood. The receptor source for this set is a man younger than 35 with Graves' ophthalmopathy.

This clonotype was counted only a few times. This rearrangement joins TRBV19 to TRBJ1-2; possibly TRBD1 for D (6 bases). The V gene's germline CDR1 is LNHDA and CDR2 SQIVND (reference sequence). Trimming cost V 6 bases and J 6 bases, with 14 bases left between them. This CDR3 region has 13 residues. Written as DNA, the CDR3 is TGTGCCAGTAGGTACAGGGCCGAGCATGGCTACACCTTC. This translates into CASRYRAEHGYTF.

The V call is TRBV12-3 or TRBV12-4, the J call TRBJ1-1, with TRBD1 matching over 12 bases. The junction had 6 bases not matched to a gene; V was cut back by 5 bases and J by 5 bases. This CDR3 spans 15 amino acids. The CDR3 DNA is TGTGCCAGCAGTCCCGGGACAGGGGGCGCGACTGAAGCTTTCTTT. Translation: CASSPGTGGATEAFF.

This clonotype was detected ten times or more. V and J are TRBV11-2 and TRBJ2-7; D is possibly TRBD1 or TRBD2 (5 bases each). The CDR3 covers 12 residues. Germline values: CDR1 SGHAT, CDR2 FQNNGV. V was pared by 4 bases and J by 7 bases, with 11 bases between. This chain's CDR3 is CASSSGLREQYF. The DNA of the CDR3 is TGTGCCAGCAGCTCGGGGCTCAGGGAGCAGTACTTC.

The table lists this clonotype with many counts. The J gene is TRBJ1-1, the V gene TRBV18; D gene uncertain. V was trimmed by 1 base and J by 2 bases, leaving 11 bases between them. The CDR3 has 15 amino acids. CDR1 is KGHSH, CDR2 LQKENI, per germline. CDR3 region: CASSPQEQRNTEAFF. The CDR3 DNA reads TGTGCCAGCTCACCACAAGAACAGCGAAACACTGAAGCTTTCTTT. Full variable domain (outside the CDR3, taken from reference TRBV18 and TRBJ1-1): NAGVMQNPRHLVRRRGQEARLRCSPMKGHSHVYWYRQLPEEGLKFMVYLQKENIIDESGMPKERFSAEFPKEGPSILRIQQVVRGDSAAYFCASSPQEQRNTEAFFGQGTRLTVV.

This clonotype showed up many times. The chain links TRBV20-1 to TRBJ2-7; 8 nucleotides match TRBD2. There are 15 residues in the CDR3. Germline CDR1 is DFQATT and CDR2 is SNEGSKA (reference sequence). Germline trimming cut 0 bases from V and 7 bases from J; bases unmatched to any gene: 11. The CDR3, as DNA: TGCAGTGCTAGAGATATCTCTTCGGGGGGGCTGGAGCAGTACTTC. Its translation is CSARDISSGGLEQYF.

This clonotype was observed at least ten times. The rearrangement joins TRBV28 to TRBJ2-7; 9 nucleotides line up with TRBD1. CDR3 length equals 13 residues. The ends lost 6 bases at V and 5 bases at J; junction bases unmatched: 5. The germline CDR1 and CDR2 sequences are MDHEN and SYDVKM. The CDR3 nucleotides are TGTGCCAGCAGCCGGGACAGGGTCAACGAGCAGTACTTC. The encoded protein is CASSRDRVNEQYF.

This clonotype was seen ten or more times. The chain is built from TRBV7-3 and TRBJ2-7; TRBD2 aligns across 13 bases. Germline V lookup: CDR1 SGHTA, CDR2 FQGTGA. There are 18 residues in the CDR3. The ends lost 1 base at V and 1 base at J; junction bases unmatched: 7. CDR3 amino acids: CASSLSGRLAGGSYEQYF. The CDR3 DNA reads TGTGCCAGCAGCTTAAGCGGGCGACTAGCGGGAGGTTCCTACGAGCAGTACTTC.

This clonotype has ten or more counts. V usage is TRBV2 and J usage is TRBJ2-7; D remains unclear. V was clipped by 6 bases and J by 5 bases, with 11 bases between them. The CDR3 contains 12 residues. From germline, CDR1 is SNHLY and CDR2 FYNNEI. CDR3 sequence (DNA): TGTGCCAGCAGCCTCCGGGCCCACGAGCAGTACTTC. Protein sequence: CASSLRAHEQYF.

The chain recombines TRBV4-1 with TRBJ2-5, with 7 positions matching TRBD2. Trimming removed 0 bases from V and 3 bases from J; junction bases left unmatched: 4. The germline V gene encodes CDR1 MGHRA and CDR2 YSYEKL. This CDR3 has 15 residues. The CDR3 sequence is CASSQDTAGEETQYF. The CDR3 DNA reads TGCGCCAGCAGCCAAGATACGGCGGGAGAAGAGACCCAGTACTTC.

There are a few counts of this clonotype. The chain joins TRBV10-1 to TRBJ2-1, with a weak D call TRBD2 (5 bases). V shed 4 bases and J shed 8 bases, with 12 bases lying between them. The CDR3 loop spans 13 amino acids. Germline CDR1 is WNHNN and CDR2 is SYGVQD (reference sequence). CDR3 sequence (DNA): TGCGCCAGCAGTGGAGTCCTAGCCGATGAGCAGTTCTTC. Amino acid sequence: CASSGVLADEQFF.